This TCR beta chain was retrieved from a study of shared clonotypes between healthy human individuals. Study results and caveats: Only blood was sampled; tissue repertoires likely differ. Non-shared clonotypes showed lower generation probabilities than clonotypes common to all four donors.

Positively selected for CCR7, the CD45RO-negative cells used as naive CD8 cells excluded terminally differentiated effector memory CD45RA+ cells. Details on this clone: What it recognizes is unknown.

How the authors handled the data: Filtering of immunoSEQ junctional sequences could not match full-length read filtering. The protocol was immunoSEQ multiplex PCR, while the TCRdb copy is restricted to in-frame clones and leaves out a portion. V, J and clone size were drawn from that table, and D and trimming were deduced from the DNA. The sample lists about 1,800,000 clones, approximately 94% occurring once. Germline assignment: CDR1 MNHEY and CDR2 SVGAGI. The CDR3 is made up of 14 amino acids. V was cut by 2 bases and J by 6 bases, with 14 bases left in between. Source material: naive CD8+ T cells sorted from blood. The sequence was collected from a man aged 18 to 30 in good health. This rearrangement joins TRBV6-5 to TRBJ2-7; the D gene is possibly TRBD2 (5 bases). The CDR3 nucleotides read TGTGCCAGCAGTTACACTGGGGAGCAGTCCGAGCAGTACTTC. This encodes CASSYTGEQSEQYF.